The 17 T cell receptor beta chains in this list originate from one sample, sequenced in a study of cytomegalovirus exposure and HLA in healthy donors (dated by TCRdb to between 2016 and 2019). The receptor library was made with the immunoSEQ multiplex PCR assay. A mixture of 60 forward primers for TCR Vbeta segments and 13 reverse primers for TCR Jbeta segments was used in the multiplex PCR. TCRdb re-hosts the immuneACCESS table, in-frame sequences only. Its copies lack some clones; in the studies checked, an unresolved V gene accounts for under half of them, and the cause for the rest is not known. The sample contains 200,000 or so clones, 81% of them found a single time. The ten largest account for 3% to 4% of the sample. Specimen: PBMCs. The receptors originated from a man aged 50-60 years in good health and CMV-seronegative.

The V gene is TRBV30, the J gene TRBJ2-6; D gene uncertain. Germline values: CDR1 GTSNPN, CDR2 SVGIG (reference sequence). V was shortened by 0 bases and J by 0 bases, with 6 bases between the two germline ends. The CDR3 has 15 amino acids. The CDR3 DNA sequence: TGTGCCTGGAGTGTATCCGGCTCTGGGGCCAACGTCCTGACTTTC. Its protein is CAWSVSGSGANVLTF.

The chain links TRBV27 to TRBJ1-4; 7 bases agree with TRBD1. V was clipped by 6 bases and J by 7 bases; unmatched bases: 8. Germline loops: CDR1 MNHEY, CDR2 SMNVEV (reference sequence). The CDR3 totals 14 residues. The CDR3 DNA reads TGTGCCAGCAGGGTCAGGGGGTGGGCTGAAAAACTGTTTTTT. This translates into CASRVRGWAEKLFF.

The chain uses TRBV27 and TRBJ1-2; D is possibly TRBD1 (5 bases). Germline V gives CDR1 MNHEY, CDR2 SMNVEV (reference sequence). The CDR3 length is 14 residues. With 7 bases removed from V and 3 bases from J, the gap between germline ends came to 15 bases. The CDR3 bases are TGTGCCAGCACCTCCTTCAGGGTTGACTATGGCTACACCTTC. As protein: CASTSFRVDYGYTF.

The chain employs TRBV6-4 and TRBJ2-1; TRBD2 aligns across 12 bases. V lost 3 bases and J lost 9; bases outside the gene matches: 9. Germline V gene sequence: CDR1 MRHNA, CDR2 SNTAGT. The CDR3 has 16 residues. CDR3 region: CASSELASGGGIEQFF. CDR3 coding DNA: TGTGCCAGCAGTGAATTGGCTAGCGGGGGGGGGATTGAGCAGTTCTTC.

The chain joins TRBV10-3 to TRBJ2-7, with D unclear. Germline loops: CDR1 ENHRY, CDR2 SYGVKD. Between the trimmed V and J ends, which lost 6 bases and 0 bases, there was a span of 6 bases. The length of the CDR3 is 12 residues. The CDR3 coding sequence is TGTGCCATCAGGAATAGCTCCTACGAGCAGTACTTC. This codes for CAIRNSSYEQYF.

This clone was seen a few times. The chain links TRBV19 to TRBJ1-5; D is ambiguous. Trimming took off 1 base at V and 6 bases at J, with 10 bases between the two ends. Germline CDR1 and CDR2: LNHDA and SQIVND (reference sequence). CDR3 length: 14 residues. The CDR3 nucleotides read TGTGCCAGTAGTATAGTTGGAGGGAGTCAGCCCCAGCATTTT. It is translated as CASSIVGGSQPQHF. The whole variable domain, remainder taken from reference TRBV19 and TRBJ1-5, is DGGITQSPKYLFRKEGQNVTLSCEQNLNHDAMYWYRQDPGQGLRLIYYSQIVNDFQKGDIAEGYSVSREKKESFPLTVTSAQKNPTAFYLCASSIVGGSQPQHFGDGTRLSIL.

This clone was seen once. The V call is TRBV27, the J call TRBJ2-1, with D tentatively TRBD2 (6 bases). V lost 3 bases and J 4 bases, leaving 10 bases between the germline ends. The CDR3 is 14 amino acids. CDR1 and CDR2 (germline): MNHEY, SMNVEV (reference sequence). CDR3 sequence reads: CASSFEEGYNEQFF. The DNA for the CDR3 is TGTGCCAGCAGTTTCGAGGAGGGGTACAATGAGCAGTTCTTC.

This chain joins TRBV5-1 and TRBJ2-5; 8 bases match TRBD2. CDR3 length equals 14 residues. V shed 4 bases, J shed 2 bases, and the junction held 4 bases outside the gene matches. In germline, CDR1 is SGHRS, CDR2 YFSETQ. CDR3 in amino acids: CASSRLALQETQYF. CDR3 nucleotides: TGCGCCAGCAGCCGACTAGCGCTACAAGAGACCCAGTACTTC.

The V call is TRBV7-6, the J call TRBJ2-5; 7 bases fit TRBD1. The J call may be faulty, since TRBJ2-7 better matches the DNA end. Looked up from germline, CDR1 is SGHVS and CDR2 is FNYEAQ. The CDR3 length is 14 residues. The CDR3 protein is CASSTYRGRNEQYF. In DNA, the CDR3 is TGTGCCAGCAGCACATACAGGGGTCGGAACGAGCAGTACTTC.

The chain carries TRBV7-2 and TRBJ1-5; D unclear. The V and J ends lost 2 bases and 7 bases respectively, with 9 bases between them. The CDR3 is made up of 13 amino acids. The germline CDR1 and CDR2 sequences are SGHTA and FQGNSA. CDR3 DNA: TGTGCCAGCAGCTTACCGGGAGAACAGCCCCAGCATTTT. Translated: CASSLPGEQPQHF. Full variable domain (missing parts from reference TRBV7-2 and TRBJ1-5): GAGVSQSPSNKVTEKGKDVELRCDPISGHTALYWYRQSLGQGLEFLIYFQGNSAPDKSGLPSDRFSAERTGGSVSTLTIQRTQQEDSAVYLCASSLPGEQPQHFGDGTRLSIL.

The rearrangement links TRBV6-9 to TRBJ1-4, with TRBD1 matching over 9 bases. This CDR3 comprises 18 residues. V dropped 2 bases and J dropped 6; count of bases not matched to a gene: 13. Looked up from germline, CDR1 is MNHGY and CDR2 is SVAAGI. CDR3 in amino acids: CASSYRTGAVPGDEKLFF. The CDR3 DNA follows: TGTGCCAGCAGTTATCGGACAGGGGCAGTCCCGGGGGATGAAAAACTGTTTTTT.

V usage is TRBV2 and J usage is TRBJ1-2, with no clear D. V was clipped by 8 bases and J by 7 bases, with 17 bases between them. The CDR3 loop spans 13 amino acids. CDR1 and CDR2 (germline): SNHLY, FYNNEI. In nucleotides, the CDR3 is TGTGCCAGCCACCTCGGGAGGGCCTCTGGCTACACCTTC. It translates to CASHLGRASGYTF.

The chain recombines TRBV11-2 with TRBJ1-4; no firm D call. Looked up from germline, CDR1 is SGHAT and CDR2 is FQNNGV. The V gene lost 5 bases and the J gene lost 7 bases, with 11 bases spanning the gap. CDR3 length: 13 residues. The CDR3: CASSPSNFEKLFF. The CDR3 DNA reads TGTGCCAGCAGCCCGTCTAATTTTGAAAAACTGTTTTTT.

The chain has TRBV4-3 and TRBJ2-6, with a tentative D call TRBD1 (7 bases). This CDR3 comprises 19 residues. Germline CDR1 and CDR2: LGHNA and YSLEER. Trimming took 1 base from V and 1 from J, leaving 17 bases between them. For the CDR3, the DNA is TGCGCCAGCAGCCAAGGCGGGCAACAGGGGACTTCTGGGGCCAACGTCCTGACTTTC. Translated, it gives CASSQGGQQGTSGANVLTF.

This chain uses TRBV2 with TRBJ2-5; 14 bases match TRBD2. The CDR3 runs to 17 residues. The trim removed 5 bases at V and 5 bases at J, leaving 10 bases unmatched. Germline V lookup: CDR1 SNHLY, CDR2 FYNNEI. DNA of the CDR3: TGTGCCAGCAGTCTGGGACTAGCGGGGGCGCGGAAGGAGACCCAGTACTTC. Its translation is CASSLGLAGARKETQYF.

This chain connects TRBV5-5 to TRBJ2-7; 7 nucleotides line up with TRBD1. The CDR3 consists of 14 residues. Germline lookup yields CDR1 SGHKS and CDR2 YYEKEE (reference sequence). V was clipped by 3 bases and J by 4 bases; unmatched bases: 7. CDR3 bases: TGTGCCAGCAGCTACCCCGGGACAGCATACGAGCAGTACTTC. Protein product: CASSYPGTAYEQYF.

The chain is built from TRBV19 and TRBJ1-2; 7 nucleotides match TRBD1. The CDR3 is 14 amino acids. The germline V gene has CDR1 LNHDA and CDR2 SQIVND (reference sequence). Trimming removed 5 bases from V and 8 bases from J; junction bases left unmatched: 11. In DNA form, the CDR3 reads TGTGCCAGTAGTGCTACCGGACAGGCGGAGGGCTACACCTTC. Its translation: CASSATGQAEGYTF.